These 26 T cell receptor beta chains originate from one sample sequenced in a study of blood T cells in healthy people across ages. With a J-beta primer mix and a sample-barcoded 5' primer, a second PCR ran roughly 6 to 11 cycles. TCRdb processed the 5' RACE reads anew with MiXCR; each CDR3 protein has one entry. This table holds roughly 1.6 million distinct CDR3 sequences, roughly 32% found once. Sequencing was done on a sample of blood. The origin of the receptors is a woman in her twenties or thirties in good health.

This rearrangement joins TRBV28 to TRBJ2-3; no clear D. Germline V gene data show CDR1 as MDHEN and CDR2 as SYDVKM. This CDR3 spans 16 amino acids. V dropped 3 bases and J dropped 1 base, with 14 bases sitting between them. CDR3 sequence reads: CASSFINSDGTDTQYF. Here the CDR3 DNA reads TGTGCCAGCAGTTTCATAAATTCGGACGGCACAGATACGCAGTATTTT.

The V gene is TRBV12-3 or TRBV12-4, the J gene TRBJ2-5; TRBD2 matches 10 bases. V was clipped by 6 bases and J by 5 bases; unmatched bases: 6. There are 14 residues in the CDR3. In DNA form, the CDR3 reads TGTGCCAGCAGCGTAGCGGGAGGATACGAGACCCAGTACTTC. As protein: CASSVAGGYETQYF.

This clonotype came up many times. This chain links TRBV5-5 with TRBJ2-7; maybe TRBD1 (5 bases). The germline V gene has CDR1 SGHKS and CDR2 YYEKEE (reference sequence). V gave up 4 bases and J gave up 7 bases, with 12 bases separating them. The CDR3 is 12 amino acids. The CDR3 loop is CASSPTGGEQYF. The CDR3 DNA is TGTGCCAGCAGCCCCACAGGCGGAGAGCAGTACTTC. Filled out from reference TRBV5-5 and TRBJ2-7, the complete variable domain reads DAGVTQSPTHLIKTRGQQVTLRCSPISGHKSVSWYQQVLGQGPQFIFQYYEKEERGRGNFPDRFSARQFPNYSSELNVNALLLGDSALYLCASSPTGGEQYFGPGTRLTVT.

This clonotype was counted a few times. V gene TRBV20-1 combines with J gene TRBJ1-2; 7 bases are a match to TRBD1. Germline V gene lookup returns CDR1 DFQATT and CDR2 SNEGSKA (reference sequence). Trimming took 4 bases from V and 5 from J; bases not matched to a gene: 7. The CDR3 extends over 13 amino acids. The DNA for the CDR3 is TGCAGTGCTATAGGACAGGACCCGTATGGCTACACCTTC. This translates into CSAIGQDPYGYTF.

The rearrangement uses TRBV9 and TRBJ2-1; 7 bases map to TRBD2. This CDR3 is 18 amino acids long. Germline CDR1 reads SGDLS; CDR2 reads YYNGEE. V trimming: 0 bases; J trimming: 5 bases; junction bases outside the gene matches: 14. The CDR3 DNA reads TGTGCCAGCAGCGTAGGGGTTGTGGGGACTACCAGAAACAATGAGCAGTTCTTC. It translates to CASSVGVVGTTRNNEQFF.

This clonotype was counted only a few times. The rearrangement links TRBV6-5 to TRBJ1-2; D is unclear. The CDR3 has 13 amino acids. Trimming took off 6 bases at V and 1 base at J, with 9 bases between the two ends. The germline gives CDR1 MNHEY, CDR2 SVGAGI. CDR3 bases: TGTGCCAGCAGCCGGGCCTTTAACTATGGCTACACCTTC. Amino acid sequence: CASSRAFNYGYTF.

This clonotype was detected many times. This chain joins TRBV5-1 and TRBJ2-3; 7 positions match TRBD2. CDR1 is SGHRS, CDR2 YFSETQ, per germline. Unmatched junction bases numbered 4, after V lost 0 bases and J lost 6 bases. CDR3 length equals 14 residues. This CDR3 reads CASSLVGGGDTQYF. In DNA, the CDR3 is TGCGCCAGCAGCTTGGTTGGGGGAGGGGATACGCAGTATTTT.

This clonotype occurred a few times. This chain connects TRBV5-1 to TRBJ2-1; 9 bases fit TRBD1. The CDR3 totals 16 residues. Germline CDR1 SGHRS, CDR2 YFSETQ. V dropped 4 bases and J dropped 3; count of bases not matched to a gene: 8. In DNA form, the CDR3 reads TGCGCCAGCAGCGCGGGACAGGGAGGAGGCTACAATGAGCAGTTCTTC. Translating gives CASSAGQGGGYNEQFF. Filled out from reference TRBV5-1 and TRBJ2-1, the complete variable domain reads KAGVTQTPRYLIKTRGQQVTLSCSPISGHRSVSWYQQTPGQGLQFLFEYFSETQRNKGNFPGRFSGRQFSNSRSEMNVSTLELGDSALYLCASSAGQGGGYNEQFFGPGTRLTVL.

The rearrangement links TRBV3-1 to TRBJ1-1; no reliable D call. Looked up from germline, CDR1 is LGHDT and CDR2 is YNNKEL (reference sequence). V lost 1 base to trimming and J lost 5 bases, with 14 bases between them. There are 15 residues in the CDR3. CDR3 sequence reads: CASSQGYLRVTEAFF. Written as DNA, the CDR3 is TGTGCCAGCAGCCAAGGATACCTCCGGGTAACTGAAGCTTTCTTT.

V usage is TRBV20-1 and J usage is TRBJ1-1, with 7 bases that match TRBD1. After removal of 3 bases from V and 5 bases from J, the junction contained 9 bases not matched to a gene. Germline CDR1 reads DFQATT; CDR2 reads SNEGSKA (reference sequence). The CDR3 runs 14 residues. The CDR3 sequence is CSASPDRLGTEAFF. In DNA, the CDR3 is TGCAGTGCTAGCCCGGACAGGCTGGGGACTGAAGCTTTCTTT.

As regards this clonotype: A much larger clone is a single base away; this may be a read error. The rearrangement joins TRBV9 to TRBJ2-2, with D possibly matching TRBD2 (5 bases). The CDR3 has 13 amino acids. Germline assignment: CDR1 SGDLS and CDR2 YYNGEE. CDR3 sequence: CANSFGGTGELFF. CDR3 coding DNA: TGTGCCAACAGCTTTGGCGGGACCGGGGAGCTGTTTTTT.

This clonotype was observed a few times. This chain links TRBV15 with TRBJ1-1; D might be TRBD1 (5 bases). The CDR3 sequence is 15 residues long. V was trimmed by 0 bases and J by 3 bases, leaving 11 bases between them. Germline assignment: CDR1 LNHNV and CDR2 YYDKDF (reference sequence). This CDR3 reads CATSRDRGGYTEAFF. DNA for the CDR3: TGTGCCACCAGCAGAGATCGGGGGGGTTACACTGAAGCTTTCTTT.

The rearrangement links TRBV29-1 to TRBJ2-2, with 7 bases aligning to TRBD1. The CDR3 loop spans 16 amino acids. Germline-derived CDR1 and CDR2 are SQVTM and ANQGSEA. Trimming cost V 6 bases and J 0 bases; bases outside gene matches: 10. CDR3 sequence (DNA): TGCAGCGTCGGCCTGCCGGGACAGACGAACACCGGGGAGCTGTTTTTT. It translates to CSVGLPGQTNTGELFF.

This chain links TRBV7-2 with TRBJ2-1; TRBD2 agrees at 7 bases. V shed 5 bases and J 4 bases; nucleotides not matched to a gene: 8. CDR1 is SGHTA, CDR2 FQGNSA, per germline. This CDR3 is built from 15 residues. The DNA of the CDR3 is TGTGCCAGCAGCCCCGGGGGGACCCTTTACAATGAGCAGTTCTTC. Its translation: CASSPGGTLYNEQFF.

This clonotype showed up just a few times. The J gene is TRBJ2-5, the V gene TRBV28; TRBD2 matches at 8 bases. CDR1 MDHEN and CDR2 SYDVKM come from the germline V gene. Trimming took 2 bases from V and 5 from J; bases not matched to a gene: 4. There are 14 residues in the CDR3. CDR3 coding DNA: TGTGCCAGCAGTTTACCGACTAGCGTGGAGACCCAGTACTTC. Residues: CASSLPTSVETQYF.

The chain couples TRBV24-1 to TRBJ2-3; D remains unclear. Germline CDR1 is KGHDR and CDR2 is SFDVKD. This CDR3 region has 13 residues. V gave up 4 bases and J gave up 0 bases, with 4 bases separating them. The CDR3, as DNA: TGTGCCACCAGTGACTGGAGCACAGATACGCAGTATTTT. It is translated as CATSDWSTDTQYF.

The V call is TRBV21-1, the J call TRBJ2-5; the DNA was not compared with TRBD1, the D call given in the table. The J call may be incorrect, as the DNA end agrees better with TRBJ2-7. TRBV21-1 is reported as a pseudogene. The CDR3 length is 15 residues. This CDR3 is CASSNGISDSFEQYF. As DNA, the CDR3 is TGTGCCAGCAGCAACGGGATCTCGGACAGCTTCGAGCAGTACTTC.

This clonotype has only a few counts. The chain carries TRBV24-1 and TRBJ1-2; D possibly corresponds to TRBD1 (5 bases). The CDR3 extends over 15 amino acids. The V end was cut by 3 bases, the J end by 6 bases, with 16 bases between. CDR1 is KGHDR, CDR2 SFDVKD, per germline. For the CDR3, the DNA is TGTGCCACCAGTGATCCTGGTAGCGGGGGACATGGCTACACCTTC. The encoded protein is CATSDPGSGGHGYTF.

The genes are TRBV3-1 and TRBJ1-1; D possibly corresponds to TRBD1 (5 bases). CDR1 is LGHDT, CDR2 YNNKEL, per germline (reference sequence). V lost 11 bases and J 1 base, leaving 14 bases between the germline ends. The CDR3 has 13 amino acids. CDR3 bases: TGTGCCGGGGGAAGACAGCCGAACACTGAAGCTTTCTTT. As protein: CAGGRQPNTEAFF.

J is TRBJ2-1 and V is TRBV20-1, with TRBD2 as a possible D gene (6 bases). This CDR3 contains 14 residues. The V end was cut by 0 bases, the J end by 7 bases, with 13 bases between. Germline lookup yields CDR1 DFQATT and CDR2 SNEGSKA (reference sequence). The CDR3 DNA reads TGCAGTGCTAGAGATGGGTCTGGGGGGAATGAGCAGTTCTTC. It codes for CSARDGSGGNEQFF.

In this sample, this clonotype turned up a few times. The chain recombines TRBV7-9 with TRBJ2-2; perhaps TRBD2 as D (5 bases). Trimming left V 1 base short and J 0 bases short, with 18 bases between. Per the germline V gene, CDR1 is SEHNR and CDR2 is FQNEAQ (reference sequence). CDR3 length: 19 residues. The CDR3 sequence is CASSLVSGFILTNTGELFF. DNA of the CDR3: TGTGCCAGCAGCTTAGTTTCGGGATTTATCCTTACGAACACCGGGGAGCTGTTTTTT.

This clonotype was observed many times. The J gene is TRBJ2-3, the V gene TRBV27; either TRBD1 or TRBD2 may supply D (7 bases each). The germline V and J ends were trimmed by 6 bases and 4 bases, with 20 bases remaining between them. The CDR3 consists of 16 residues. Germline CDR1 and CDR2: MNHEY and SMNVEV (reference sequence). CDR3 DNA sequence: TGTGCCAGCAGCCCTTGGGGAGGGGGCGCCTCAGATACGCAGTATTTT. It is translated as CASSPWGGGASDTQYF.

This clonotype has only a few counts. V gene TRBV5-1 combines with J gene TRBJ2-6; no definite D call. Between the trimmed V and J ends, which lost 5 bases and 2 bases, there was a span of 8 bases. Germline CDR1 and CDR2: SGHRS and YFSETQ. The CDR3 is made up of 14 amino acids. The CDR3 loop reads CASSISPGANVLTF. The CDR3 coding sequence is TGCGCCAGCAGTATTAGCCCTGGGGCCAACGTCCTGACTTTC.

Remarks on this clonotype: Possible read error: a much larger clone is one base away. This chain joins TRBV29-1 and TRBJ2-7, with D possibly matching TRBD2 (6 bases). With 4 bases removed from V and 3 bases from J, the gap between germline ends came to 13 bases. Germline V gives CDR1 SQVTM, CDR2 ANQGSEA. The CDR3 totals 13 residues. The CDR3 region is CSVGVADFYEQYF. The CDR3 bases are TGCAGCGTTGGGGTAGCGGACTTCTACGAGCAGTACTTC.

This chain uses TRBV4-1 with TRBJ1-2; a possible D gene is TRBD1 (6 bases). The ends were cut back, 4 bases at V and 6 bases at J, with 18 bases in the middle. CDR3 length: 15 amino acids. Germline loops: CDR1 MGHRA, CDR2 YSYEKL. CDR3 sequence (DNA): TGCGCCAGCAGCCTGGGGACACTACAAGACGATGGCTACACCTTC. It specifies CASSLGTLQDDGYTF.

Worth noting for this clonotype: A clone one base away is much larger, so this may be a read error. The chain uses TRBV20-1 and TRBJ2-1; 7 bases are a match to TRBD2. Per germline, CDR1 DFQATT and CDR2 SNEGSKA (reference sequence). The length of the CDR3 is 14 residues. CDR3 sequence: CSAGDRLAAGEQFF. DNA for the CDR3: TGCAGTGCTGGAGATCGGCTAGCGGCCGGCGAGCAGTTCTTC.